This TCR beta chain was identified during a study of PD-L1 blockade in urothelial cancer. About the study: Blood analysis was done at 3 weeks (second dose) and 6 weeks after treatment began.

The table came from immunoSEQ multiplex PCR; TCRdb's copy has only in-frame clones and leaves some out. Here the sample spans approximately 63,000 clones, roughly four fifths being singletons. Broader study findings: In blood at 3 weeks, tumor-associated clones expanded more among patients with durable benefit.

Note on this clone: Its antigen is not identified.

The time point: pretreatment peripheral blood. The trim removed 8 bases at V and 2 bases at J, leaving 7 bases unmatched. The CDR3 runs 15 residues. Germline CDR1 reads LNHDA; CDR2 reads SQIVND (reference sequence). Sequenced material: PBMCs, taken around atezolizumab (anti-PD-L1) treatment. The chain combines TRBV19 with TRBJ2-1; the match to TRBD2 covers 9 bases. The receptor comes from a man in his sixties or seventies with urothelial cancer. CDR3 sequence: CASRPGTSPYNEQFF. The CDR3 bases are TGTGCCAGTCGCCCCGGGACTAGCCCCTACAATGAGCAGTTCTTC. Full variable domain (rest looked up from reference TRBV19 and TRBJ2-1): DGGITQSPKYLFRKEGQNVTLSCEQNLNHDAMYWYRQDPGQGLRLIYYSQIVNDFQKGDIAEGYSVSREKKESFPLTVTSAQKNPTAFYLCASRPGTSPYNEQFFGPGTRLTVL.